The text below deals with one TCR beta chain. Its antigen remains undetermined. No base-level quality is on record; no much larger clone is a single base apart. The cohort comprised more than 550 healthy bone marrow donors. All cohort members were sampled while nominally healthy, although unrecorded immune exposures were likely present. The donor was CMV seropositive and belonged to the group of more than 250 seropositive cohort members. Each donor provided a peripheral blood sample, and peripheral blood mononuclear cells were used for TCR beta sequencing. Genomic DNA extraction from the blood cell samples was performed with the Qiagen DNeasy Blood Extraction Kit. CDR1 and CDR2, looked up from the germline V gene, are MGHDK and SYGVNS. The CDR3 runs 17 amino acids, cysteine and phenylalanine included. Of the read, only the CDR3 DNA is kept; its 51 bases are in frame from base 1. Relative to germline, V is 2 bases shorter and J is 1 base shorter, with 18 bases between their ends.

This sample stems from a study of cytomegalovirus exposure and HLA in healthy donors (dated by TCRdb to 2015 to 2018). About the full investigation: An earlier analysis of some 500 of the donors reported 250 to 300 Gb of sequence data and about 100 million unique TCR beta sequences from 150 million to 200 million T cells. An early release that covered some 640 HLA-typed donors contained approximately 300 gigabases of sequencing data and roughly 84 million unique TCR sequences. Of the roughly 430 genotyped donors, approximately 82% fell in the genetic ancestry cluster associated with self-reported Caucasian donors. The study aimed to test whether signatures of past pathogen exposure could be identified by cataloging public T cell receptors. The study used immunosequencing to profile the T cell repertoires of about 670 subjects and linked those repertoires to cytomegalovirus serostatus. A separate validation cohort of more than 100 different subjects was used in addition to the 666-subject first cohort. High-throughput TCR immunosequencing, statistical association of individual TCRs with disease status, and machine learning were combined to predict cytomegalovirus infection status. A later analysis re-examined previously published TCR beta repertoires from several hundred donors and added high-resolution HLA genotyping to investigate patterns of TCR occurrence. In the later analysis, no new phenotypic data were used to find candidate immune exposures; instead, reliance was placed on TCR beta sequences and their occurrence across donors. In an earlier analysis of over 550 of the donors, high-throughput TCR beta sequencing was used to judge whether each TCR beta V gene segment behaved as functional or pseudogenic. Alongside the repertoire data, information on donor age, sex, ethnicity and CMV serostatus was compiled. A later genetic analysis used genome-wide SNP genotypes for about three fifths of the 666 donors, treating that subset as a discovery cohort. Every discovery cohort repertoire had been produced on one sequencing platform. HLA typing covered class I and class II loci at four-digit resolution. Typing coverage varied by locus: about 629-630 donors for A, B, C, DRB1 and DQB1; approximately 500 for DQA1; more than 600 for DPA1; approximately 450 for DPB1. About five DR-DQ haplotypes were treated as single units for association and clustering because of strong linkage in the cohort. On average, around 200,000 unique TCR beta nucleotide sequences were sequenced per donor among a few hundred genotyped donors of the cohort, with about 17% of those sequences being non-productive. The investigation overall reported the following: Several of the top co-occurrence clusters appeared to be linked to parvovirus B19, influenza, CMV and Epstein-Barr virus, according to a later analysis. Most CMV-associated TCR beta chains appeared to be HLA-restricted in a later analysis, and the HLA associations seemed to be driven largely by CMV exposure. Sequencing depth was assumed to be roughly uniform across donors in the presence/absence analyses, though that assumption may not hold. When HLA alleles, especially DR and DQ, strongly co-occurred, attributing TCR associations to individual alleles was difficult. In a later genetic analysis, fewer N-insertions in productive TCRs were reported among donors in an Asian-associated ancestry cluster than the approximately 710-donor mean. The earlier analysis of 587 of the donors excluded roughly 17 rarely observed V segments, including chromosome 9 orphons, because counts were too low. A total of 150 to 200 TCR beta chains were listed by the study as associated with cytomegalovirus. In both the original and validation cohorts, the classifier was reported to diagnose cytomegalovirus status with high specificity and sensitivity. Because the 87-base-pair reads could not distinguish some IMGT-functional V segments, including TRBV6-2 and TRBV6-3, those segments were excluded. A few of the identified cytomegalovirus-associated TCR beta chains were confirmed in vitro to be specific for cytomegalovirus antigens. Because HLA typing was missing for some donors at each locus, association tests included only the typed subset. Across donors, most TCR sequences were observed very rarely, whereas some public TCRs were present in many individuals. According to a later analysis, TCR association rates differed among HLA loci, with DRB1 alleles showing the most associated TCRs and HLA-C alleles showing the fewest. Correlated functional status among segregating V segments might be attributable to linkage disequilibrium, but an unknown experimental factor could not be ruled out. The authors suggested that the approach could potentially be generalized to other disease states and immunological phenotypes. A cluster of highly shared sequence variants was judged likely to be a technical artifact of the sequencing pipeline. A later analysis found that HLA-associated TCR beta chains were more clonally expanded and had lower generation probabilities than equally common non-associated chains. CMV serostatus was the only immune exposure information available for the cohort. In a later genetic analysis, a missense DCLRE1C variant was associated with V-gene and J-gene trimming of TCR beta chains, and the association was replicated in an independent cohort. In a later analysis, about 16,000 TCR beta sequences were associated with specific HLA alleles at a false discovery rate of 0.05. A further reported finding was that TCR beta sequences accurately predicted the HLA-A and HLA-B alleles for most subjects in the first cohort. An earlier analysis of approximately 530 of the donors showed that most TCR beta V segments appeared in productive rearrangements either about 87% or about 30% of the time, which broadly matched IMGT annotations. Only TCR beta chains were sequenced in this cohort, and the absence of alpha or paired-chain data limited detectable features.

Library generation was performed with the immunoSEQ multiplex PCR assay. For the multiplex PCR, a mixture combining 60 forward primers for TCR Vbeta segments and 13 reverse primers for TCR Jbeta segments was used. Amplification of the CDR3 region of rearranged TCR beta genes was performed with a multiplex PCR assay on genomic DNA. The amplified TCR beta libraries were sequenced on the Illumina HiSeq System as 87-base-pair reads. As for the authors' bioinformatics: Across the 500 to 750 repertoires, a later analysis counted 75 million to 90 million unique TCR beta chains, around 11 million of which were shared by at least two donors. Raw reads were error-corrected and collapsed into unique sequences with a nearest-neighbor algorithm that merged closely related sequences to remove PCR and sequencing errors. V, D and J gene segments were assigned by aligning CDR3 sequences to IMGT reference sequences. Each retained sequence needed at least a six-nucleotide match to both a V gene segment and a J gene segment. Rearrangements were classified as productive when the CDR3 lacked stop codons and remained in frame with V and J, and all other rearrangements were classified as non-productive. CDR3 was defined according to IMGT convention as the region running from the second conserved V-encoded cysteine to the conserved J-encoded phenylalanine. The earlier analysis of around 640 of the donors excluded sequences that lacked an unambiguous match to a single V gene segment. An earlier analysis of fewer than 650 of the donors classified V segments as functional when productive rearrangements were above 56.7% and as segregating when the standard deviation between donors was above 5%. To diagnose cytomegalovirus status from the catalog of TCR beta chain sequences, a statistical classification framework was built. V and J gene assignment, in a later analysis, came from comparing TCR nucleotide sequences with IMGT/GENE-DB human TR gene sequences. Using the TCRdist pipeline, a later analysis assigned CDR3 sequences along with most-parsimonious VDJ recombination scenarios. In a later analysis, each TCR beta chain was defined by its CDR3 amino acid sequence together with its V-gene family, and reads lacking a unique V-gene family were excluded. As a way to deal with suspected cross-contamination and a sequencing artifact, a later analysis dropped 640 or so nucleotide sequences that were highly shared and had low generation probability. For each public chain, a later analysis derived a clonal expansion index from normalized ranks of inferred template counts within each repertoire. A later analysis computed generation probabilities with a VDJ recombination model fitted to out-of-frame rearrangements, and checked the results against IGoR. In a later analysis, TCR-TCR, TCR-HLA and TCR-CMV co-occurrence was scored with hypergeometric tests, and a repertoire-size bias correction was applied to TCR pairs. In a later analysis, false discovery rates were estimated by permuting HLA or CMV assignments 20 times. In a later analysis, co-occurring TCRs were grouped using DBSCAN, with TCRdist sequence similarity added in when clustering inside HLA-allele-positive subsets. Co-occurrence clustering excluded repertoires with fewer than 30,000 or more than 120,000 public chains, plus five with anomalous nucleotide sharing. Sourced from immuneACCESS, this table was stored by TCRdb with only in-frame sequences that have V and J called. A share of the clones is absent; for the studies checked, an unresolved V gene accounts for under half, and the remainder has no known explanation. V, J and clone size were drawn from that table, and D and trimming were deduced from the DNA. In this sample the table shows 95,000 to 150,000 clones, roughly a tenth of which occur a single time. The ten largest clones capture 4.5% to 5% of the sample.

The TCR was taken from a woman under 30 in good health and CMV-seropositive. The rearranged segments are TRBV25-1 and TRBJ2-7; 5 matching bases give a weak D call of TRBD1. Source material: PBMCs. The nucleotide sequence reads as follows: TGTGCCAGCAGTGAAGGTTTGGGGCTGGGGCAGTCCTACGAGCAGTACTTC. It translates as CASSEGLGLGQSYEQYF.